This T cell receptor beta chain was profiled in a study of long-term antiretroviral therapy in people with HIV. Study-level results: ART preceded a rise in diversity that nonetheless stayed lower than in transplant donor controls.

Assay version v3.0 of immunoSEQ was used, and it was run at survey level. Clones were sequenced by immunoSEQ multiplex PCR, and TCRdb holds only the in-frame ones, with some missing. The sample consists of about 28,000 clones, around 80% of them appearing once. Germline trimming cut 4 bases from V and 1 base from J; bases unmatched to any gene: 8. The CDR3 sequence is 17 residues long. Germline V gene sequence: CDR1 SGDLS, CDR2 YYNGEE. The United States was where all participants with HIV were treated. About this clone itself: Its antigen is not known.

This receptor was taken from a man between 18 and 35 years old with HIV. The sample here was unsorted PBMCs, taken 1.5 years before starting antiretroviral therapy. The V and J genes are TRBV9 and TRBJ2-3, with 11 bases lining up with TRBD1. The CDR3 sequence is CASSLTGQGVRTDTQYF. CDR3 sequence (DNA): TGTGCCAGCAGCTTGACGGGACAGGGGGTCCGCACAGATACGCAGTATTTT.